The entry that follows covers one TCR beta chain sequence. This clonotype appeared a single time. Its antigen is not yet known. A single base separates this from a much larger clone, so it may be a read error. A patient counted as having stable Graves' hyperthyroidism if no progression to ophthalmopathy occurred over 18 months of follow-up. Hyperthyroidism patients were newly diagnosed, had a disease duration of under 2 months, and were aged 18 to 65 years. The study excluded patients with uncontrolled infections, other autoimmune diseases, pregnancy or lactation. Diagnoses were based on clinical symptoms, serum thyroxine and TRAb, thyroid ultrasound and orbital computed tomography. PBMCs were isolated from approximately 10 ml of fresh peripheral blood by Ficoll-Paque density gradient centrifugation. Trizol reagent was used to extract total RNA, and RNA quality was then checked on an Agilent 2100 Bioanalyzer.

The data stem from a study of T cells in Graves' hyperthyroidism and ophthalmopathy (dated by TCRdb to the late 2010s). About the full investigation: Peripheral blood samples were taken at the time of initial diagnosis, prior to any treatment. A discovery cohort of 95 to 100 patients, about 43 with Graves' ophthalmopathy and over 55 with stable Graves' hyperthyroidism, was used to find distinguishing TCR V-J signatures. Prospective prediction of ophthalmopathy was tested in an independent validation cohort consisting of fewer than 20 hyperthyroidism patients and 17 patients who later progressed to ophthalmopathy. For training and testing, the 95 to 100 patients in the discovery cohort were randomly divided in a 7:3 ratio. The study also compared thyroid tissue and blood T-cell repertoires from about 6 Graves' hyperthyroidism patients. After blood sampling, hyperthyroidism patients were treated with methimazole at a starting dose of 30 mg daily, and ophthalmopathy patients were treated with high-dose intravenous methylprednisolone. The paper reports TCR Vbeta CDR3 sequencing of 135 peripheral blood samples: 43 ophthalmopathy, over 70 hyperthyroidism and 17 progressor patients.

The TCR beta CDR3 regions were amplified from the RNA transcripts. A first-round RT-PCR of the TCR CDR3 used the HTBI primer set with the Qiagen OneStep RT-PCR kit. A second multiplex PCR round built the libraries, followed by size selection and purification. Paired-end sequencing of the libraries was performed with 100 bp reads on an Illumina HiSeq2000. From the authors' description of their analysis: SOAPnuke was used to process the raw data, with reads discarded if the reads contained adapters or uncalled bases, had a mean Phred below 15, or lacked an exact constant-primer or identifier match. High-quality paired reads were merged with COPE v1.2.5, and unique nucleotide sequences were defined as clonotypes. Clonotypes were aligned to IMGT TRBV, TRBD and TRBJ reference segments using MiTCR v1.1. Only V-J combinations with frequency above 0.0001, covering 99% to 99.2% of repertoires, were analysed. A TCS score was defined as the ratio between F50 (clonal expansion) and ExV (chaos), using BLOSUM62-based TCRdist between CDR3 peptides within each V-J. Welch's t-statistics and random forest reduced just over 500 V-J features to 13, which were used in a naive Bayes classifier (R e1071). TCRdb ran its own pipeline on the public reads, namely fastp trimming at Q25 and MiXCR clone calling, and kept in-frame beta chains. Identical CDR3 proteins give one entry, which carries the most common genes and DNA. The V and J calls follow TCRdb's processing rather than the paper's. Present in this sample are roughly 510,000 distinct CDR3 sequences, around 21% of which were seen just once. The top ten clones comprise about 25% of the sample.

V loses 11 bases at its end and J loses 2 bases; junction bases beyond the gene matches: 10. Taken from cysteine to phenylalanine, the CDR3 has 14 residues. Only CDR3 DNA remains: 42 bases, in frame from the first base. The investigation overall reported the following: Sample size was not statistically predetermined, and investigators were not blinded to group allocation. Blood samples also contained most of the expanded thyroid clonotypes (frequency above 0.001), which suggests that blood repertoires may reflect thyroid immune responses. In cross-validation, a model built on a 13 V-J signature told ophthalmopathy apart from stable hyperthyroidism with approximately 90% sensitivity and 81% to 82% specificity, and in testing the same model reached 80%/75%. In validation, progression to ophthalmopathy was predicted by the model with around 70% sensitivity and 72% to 80% specificity, a median of approximately 7.1 months before onset.

The specimen was blood. The V gene is TRBV12-3 or TRBV12-4 and the J gene is TRBJ1-1, and 8 junction bases match TRBD1. This receptor was identified in a man between 18 and 29 years old with Graves' hyperthyroidism. The DNA sequence follows: TGTGCCCGCAAGCGGACAGGGCGAAACACTGAAGCTTTCTTT. Its translation is CARKRTGRNTEAFF.